The 7 T cell receptor beta chains presented below share a single source sample, sequenced in a study of blood T cells in healthy people across ages. Primers used in a second PCR of about 7 to 12 cycles were a sample-barcoded 5' primer and a J-beta primer mix. TCRdb reanalysed the 5' RACE reads using MiXCR and keeps one entry per CDR3 protein. The sample carries 750,000 to 850,000 distinct CDR3 sequences, just under 25% recorded once. These data were also reused for a study on T cells of mothers and their children.

The sequencing sample was made of blood. The receptors shown here come from a boy aged 5-17 years in good health.

This clonotype was seen a handful of times. The genes are TRBV29-1 and TRBJ2-7; 9 nucleotides agree with TRBD1. Gene TRBJ2-5 matches the end of the DNA better, so the J call may be wrong. Germline-derived CDR1 and CDR2 are SQVTM and ANQGSEA. The CDR3 totals 14 residues. The CDR3 loop reads CSVEIRDREETQYF. DNA for the CDR3: TGCAGCGTAGAAATCCGGGACAGGGAAGAGACCCAGTACTTC.

The J gene is TRBJ2-6, the V gene TRBV7-9, with TRBD1 identical over 12 bases. The CDR3 runs 19 residues. Germline values: CDR1 SEHNR, CDR2 FQNEAQ (reference sequence). Trimming took 2 bases from V and 4 from J; bases not matched to a gene: 9. The CDR3 sequence is CASSLWRGQGALGANVLTF. The CDR3 bases are TGTGCCAGCAGCTTATGGCGGGGACAGGGGGCGCTGGGGGCCAACGTCCTGACTTTC. The whole variable domain, remainder taken from reference TRBV7-9 and TRBJ2-6, is DTGVSQNPRHKITKRGQNVTFRCDPISEHNRLYWYRQTLGQGPEFLTYFQNEAQLEKSRLLSDRFSAERPKGSFSTLEIQRTEQGDSAMYLCASSLWRGQGALGANVLTFGAGSRLTVL.

This chain links TRBV5-1 with TRBJ1-6; possibly TRBD1 for D (6 bases). CDR1 is SGHRS, CDR2 YFSETQ, per germline. The CDR3 spans 16 residues. Trimming took 2 bases from V and 4 from J, leaving 13 bases between them. The CDR3 DNA sequence: TGCGCCAGCAGCTTCAAGGCAGGGGAATATAATTCACCCCTCCACTTT. Protein product: CASSFKAGEYNSPLHF.

The chain employs TRBV9 and TRBJ2-7; 7 nucleotides agree with TRBD1. V lost 0 bases and J lost 5; bases outside the gene matches: 8. Germline V lookup: CDR1 SGDLS, CDR2 YYNGEE. This CDR3 spans 15 amino acids. The CDR3 nucleotides are TGTGCCAGCAGCGTAGCTGGCAGGGGGTTTGACGAGCAGTACTTC. It codes for CASSVAGRGFDEQYF.

The V call is TRBV6-1, the J call TRBJ2-6; TRBD1 or TRBD2 may be the D gene (5 bases each). CDR1 and CDR2 (germline): MNHNS, SASEGT. The CDR3 has 16 residues. Trimming cost V 5 bases and J 1 base, with 12 bases left between them. CDR3 nucleotide sequence: TGTGCCAGCAGTAGGGACCGAATTTCTGGGGCCAACGTCCTGACTTTC. Amino acid sequence: CASSRDRISGANVLTF.

This clonotype was picked up many times. V usage is TRBV27 and J usage is TRBJ1-5, with D unresolved. This CDR3 contains 12 residues. CDR1 and CDR2 (germline): MNHEY, SMNVEV (reference sequence). V gave up 5 bases and J gave up 6 bases, with 8 bases separating them. CDR3 loop: CASSPRGQPQHF. DNA of the CDR3: TGTGCCAGCAGTCCGCGGGGTCAGCCCCAGCATTTT.

The chain employs TRBV27 and TRBJ2-1; 9 bases map to TRBD2. Germline V gene sequence: CDR1 MNHEY, CDR2 SMNVEV (reference sequence). Trimming removed 5 bases from V and 9 bases from J; junction bases left unmatched: 5. This CDR3 region has 13 residues. The CDR3 protein is CASSRGGRVEQFF. The CDR3 DNA sequence: TGTGCCAGCAGTCGGGGCGGGAGGGTTGAGCAGTTCTTC.